This T cell receptor (beta chain) was identified in a study of human T cells and chemical hapten exposure. For the study at large: Sensitizing treatment utilized 2% DPC over a roughly 2 cm by roughly 2 cm portion of upper inner arm skin.

The time point denotes: pre-sensitization, week 0. As for treatment: therapeutic diphenylcyclopropenone sensitization with weekly scalp DPC. This clonotype has a handful of counts. Library construction involved attaching unique molecular identifiers to individual cDNA molecules, which allowed quantitative, reproducible TCR counting. One entry per CDR3 protein, called by TCRdb with MiXCR from the RACE reads. The sample carries more than 55,000 distinct CDR3 sequences, roughly 9.8% recorded once. V was clipped by 5 bases and J by 1 base, with 10 bases between them. CDR1 and CDR2 from the germline V gene are SGHTA and FQGTGA. The CDR3 loop spans 14 amino acids.

This rearrangement joins TRBV7-3 to TRBJ2-3; D may be TRBD2 (5 bases). The sequence was obtained from a middle-aged man with alopecia areata. Some clones in this sample may be carry-over from other donors' samples. The sample was whole blood, taken in connection with sensitization to the hapten diphenylcyclopropenone (DPC). This chain's CDR3 is CASSASSRTDTQYF. CDR3 in DNA: TGTGCCAGCAGCGCTAGCTCCCGCACAGATACGCAGTATTTT.